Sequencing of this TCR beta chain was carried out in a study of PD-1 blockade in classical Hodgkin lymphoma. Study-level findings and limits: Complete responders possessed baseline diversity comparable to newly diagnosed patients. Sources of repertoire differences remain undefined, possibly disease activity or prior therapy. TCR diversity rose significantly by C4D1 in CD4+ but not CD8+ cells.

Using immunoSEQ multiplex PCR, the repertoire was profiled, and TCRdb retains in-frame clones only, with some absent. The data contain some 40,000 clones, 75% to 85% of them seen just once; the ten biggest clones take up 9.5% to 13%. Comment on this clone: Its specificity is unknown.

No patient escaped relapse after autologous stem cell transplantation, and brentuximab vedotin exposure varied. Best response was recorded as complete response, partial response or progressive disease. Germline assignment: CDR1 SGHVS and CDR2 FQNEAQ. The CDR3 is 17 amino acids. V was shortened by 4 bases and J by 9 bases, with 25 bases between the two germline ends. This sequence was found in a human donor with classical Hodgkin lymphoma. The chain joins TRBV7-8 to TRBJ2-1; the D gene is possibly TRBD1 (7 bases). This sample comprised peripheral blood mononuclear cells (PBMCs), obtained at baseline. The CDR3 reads CASSSYGDTTGRGEQFF. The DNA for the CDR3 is TGTGCCAGCAGCTCTTATGGGGACACGACAGGGCGGGGTGAGCAGTTCTTC.